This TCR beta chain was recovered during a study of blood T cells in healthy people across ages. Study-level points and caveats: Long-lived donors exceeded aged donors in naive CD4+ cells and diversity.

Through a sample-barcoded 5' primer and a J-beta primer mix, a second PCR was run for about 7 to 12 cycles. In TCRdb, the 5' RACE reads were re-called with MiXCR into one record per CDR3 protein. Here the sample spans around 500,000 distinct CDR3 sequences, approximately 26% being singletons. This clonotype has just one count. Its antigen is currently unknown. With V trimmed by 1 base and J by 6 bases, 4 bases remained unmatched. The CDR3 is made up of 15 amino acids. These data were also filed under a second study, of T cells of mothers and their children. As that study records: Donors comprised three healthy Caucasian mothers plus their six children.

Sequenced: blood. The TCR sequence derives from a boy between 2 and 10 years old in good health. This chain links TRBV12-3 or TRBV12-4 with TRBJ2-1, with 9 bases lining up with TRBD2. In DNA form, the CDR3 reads TGTGCCAGCAGTTTAGTTAGCGGGAGAGCCAATGAGCAGTTCTTC. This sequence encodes CASSLVSGRANEQFF.